The source of this T cell receptor beta chain is a study of tissue T cells after allogeneic stem cell transplantation. Points on this clone: The antigen remains unidentified.

The V end was cut by 5 bases, the J end by 5 bases, with 9 bases between. Germline loops: CDR1 SGHAT, CDR2 FQNNGV. The length of the CDR3 is 12 residues. Findings of the study overall: The study did not identify alloreactive or antigen-specific tissue TCRs, and some clones might be persisting host cells. The patient cohort was small and clinically heterogeneous, with limited sampling depth.

TCRbeta CDR3 was sequenced at survey depth with template counts. TCRdb's table, derived via immunoSEQ multiplex PCR, lists solely in-frame clones and lacks some. The sample consists of approximately 45,000 clones, 92% of them appearing once. The chain links TRBV11-2 to TRBJ1-2, with no clear D. The specimen comprised blood, sampled before transplantation. This receptor was taken from a woman aged 40 to 75 who later had graft-versus-host disease after an allogeneic stem cell transplant. As DNA, the CDR3 is TGTGCCAGCAGCACGACGCCTTATGGCTACACCTTC. This encodes CASSTTPYGYTF.